Following are 13 T cell receptor beta chains from one sample sequenced in a study of cytomegalovirus exposure and HLA in healthy donors. Amplification used 60 Vbeta primers and 13 Jbeta primers. Measured with immunoSEQ multiplex PCR; TCRdb has only the in-frame clones, and not every one. This sample has around 140,000 clones, with 78% found just once. Sequenced sample: PBMCs. The receptors originated from a female donor in good health and CMV-seronegative.

This chain connects TRBV30 to TRBJ1-1; weak D call: TRBD1 (6 bases). The germline gives CDR1 GTSNPN, CDR2 SVGIG (reference sequence). V lost 4 bases, J lost 2 bases, and 14 bases lay in between. This CDR3 spans 14 amino acids. The CDR3 bases are TGTGCCTGGAACTCCGGGACATCAAACACTGAAGCTTTCTTT. It codes for CAWNSGTSNTEAFF.

This clone was recorded once. The V call is TRBV7-2, the J call TRBJ2-7; 12 bases align to TRBD2. The CDR3 spans 17 residues. Trimming took 7 bases from V and 1 from J; bases not matched to a gene: 11. Germline V gives CDR1 SGHTA, CDR2 FQGNSA. The CDR3 bases are TGTGCCAGCATCTTGCCTAGCGGGGGGGCCAAATCCTACGAGCAGTACTTC. Residues: CASILPSGGAKSYEQYF. The variable domain in full, with the rest retrieved from reference TRBV7-2 and TRBJ2-7, is GAGVSQSPSNKVTEKGKDVELRCDPISGHTALYWYRQSLGQGLEFLIYFQGNSAPDKSGLPSDRFSAERTGGSVSTLTIQRTQQEDSAVYLCASILPSGGAKSYEQYFGPGTRLTVT.

This clone was picked up one time. The chain employs TRBV30 and TRBJ2-1, with 7 bases fitting TRBD2. Unmatched junction bases numbered 11, after V lost 5 bases and J lost 4 bases. The CDR3 covers 15 residues. CDR1 and CDR2 (germline): GTSNPN, SVGIG (reference sequence). CDR3 sequence reads: CAWYPDRGGYNEQFF. In DNA, the CDR3 is TGTGCCTGGTACCCCGATCGCGGGGGATACAATGAGCAGTTCTTC.

The J gene is TRBJ2-5, the V gene TRBV11-2, with no clear D. In germline, CDR1 is SGHAT, CDR2 FQNNGV. V lost 0 bases and J 4 bases, leaving 12 bases between the germline ends. The length of the CDR3 is 15 residues. CDR3 in DNA: TGTGCCAGCAGCTTAGACGGTAGTGCAGGAGAGACCCAGTACTTC. This translates into CASSLDGSAGETQYF.

The V and J genes are TRBV19 and TRBJ1-5, with 8 positions matching TRBD1. V shed 5 bases, J shed 7 bases, and the junction held 7 bases outside the gene matches. The CDR3 consists of 14 residues. Looked up from germline, CDR1 is LNHDA and CDR2 is SQIVND (reference sequence). The CDR3 here is CASSVQGVGQPQHF. CDR3 bases: TGTGCCAGTAGTGTACAGGGGGTTGGGCAGCCCCAGCATTTT.

The chain combines TRBV5-1 with TRBJ2-5, with a possible D match to TRBD1 (6 bases). V was pared by 0 bases and J by 5 bases, with 14 bases between. Germline V gene lookup returns CDR1 SGHRS and CDR2 YFSETQ. The CDR3 covers 15 residues. The CDR3 reads CASSLASGAGETQYF. The CDR3 region has the DNA TGCGCCAGCAGCTTGGCTTCAGGGGCTGGGGAGACCCAGTACTTC.

This clone appeared a few times. The rearrangement uses TRBV5-1 and TRBJ1-3; weak D call: TRBD1 (6 bases). The CDR3 runs to 14 residues. The germline CDR1 and CDR2 sequences are SGHRS and YFSETQ. V lost 3 bases and J 4 bases, leaving 11 bases between the germline ends. Written as DNA, the CDR3 is TGCGCCAGCAGCTCAACAGGGCCGGGAAACACCATATATTTT. Translation gives CASSSTGPGNTIYF.

The chain has TRBV5-1 and TRBJ2-7; TRBD2 aligns across 11 bases. Germline V CDR1 and CDR2: SGHRS, YFSETQ. V shed 2 bases and J 5 bases; nucleotides not matched to a gene: 6. This CDR3 has 15 residues. CDR3 DNA: TGCGCCAGCAGCTTTTTAGCGGGGGGGAAAGACGAGCAGTACTTC. This sequence encodes CASSFLAGGKDEQYF.

The genes are TRBV27 and TRBJ2-7; TRBD1 agrees at 7 bases. The germline CDR1 and CDR2 sequences are MNHEY and SMNVEV (reference sequence). The J segment lost 3 bases and the V segment lost 0 bases, leaving 2 bases of the junction unmatched. This CDR3 is built from 14 residues. The CDR3, as DNA: TGTGCCAGCAGTTTATCCCGGGACAGCTACGAGCAGTACTTC. It encodes CASSLSRDSYEQYF.

The chain carries TRBV6-5 and TRBJ2-3; 8 bases align to TRBD2. The CDR3 covers 15 residues. Germline V gene sequence: CDR1 MNHEY, CDR2 SVGAGI. The trim removed 4 bases at V and 4 bases at J, leaving 7 bases unmatched. CDR3 DNA: TGTGCCAGCAGTTCGGGCGGGGGGCGCCCAGATACGCAGTATTTT. It is translated as CASSSGGGRPDTQYF.

The chain carries TRBV28 and TRBJ2-1; tentatively, D is TRBD2 (7 bases). Germline CDR1 MDHEN, CDR2 SYDVKM. The CDR3 is made up of 15 amino acids. The V and J ends lost 7 bases and 4 bases respectively, with 17 bases between them. The CDR3, as DNA: TGTGCCAGCACCACCCAGGGGACTATGTACAATGAGCAGTTCTTC. This encodes CASTTQGTMYNEQFF.

In its sample, this clone was seen a few times. The chain couples TRBV27 to TRBJ1-2, with TRBD1 as a possible D gene (6 bases). The germline CDR1 and CDR2 sequences are MNHEY and SMNVEV (reference sequence). The CDR3 sequence is 13 residues long. V was trimmed by 8 bases and J by 8 bases, leaving 18 bases between them. CDR3: CASGDMSGGGYTF. The DNA for the CDR3 is TGTGCCAGCGGGGACATGTCGGGAGGAGGCTACACCTTC.

The chain uses TRBV5-4 and TRBJ2-1, with TRBD1 matching over 10 bases. This CDR3 has 15 amino acids. CDR1 is SGHNT and CDR2 is YYREEE in the germline V gene (reference sequence). J gave up 7 bases and V 0 bases, and 4 bases lay outside the gene matches. DNA for the CDR3: TGTGCCAGCAGCTTGGGACAGGGGGCAAGGAATGAGCAGTTCTTC. Translated, it gives CASSLGQGARNEQFF. The full variable domain, rest sourced from reference TRBV5-4 and TRBJ2-1, is ETGVTQSPTHLIKTRGQQVTLRCSSQSGHNTVSWYQQALGQGPQFIFQYYREEENGRGNFPPRFSGLQFPNYSSELNVNALELDDSALYLCASSLGQGARNEQFFGPGTRLTVL.